These 19 T cell receptor beta chains share one sample of origin, sequenced in a study of regulatory T cells in long-lasting Graves disease. Stated time point: newly diagnosed GD, antithyroid drugs for less than 3 months. The TCR library was made from RNA extracted from PBMCs. Investigators prepared the TCR beta libraries by applying iRepertoire HTBI primers and Arm-PCR of CDR3 regions. TCRdb reprocessed the multiplex PCR reads with MiXCR, giving one entry per CDR3 protein. Among roughly 420,000 distinct CDR3 sequences listed, 15% to 18% were seen once. The sample in question was peripheral blood mononuclear cells (PBMCs), obtained at new diagnosis, from a patient treated with antithyroid drugs. These receptors came from a female donor with Graves disease.

As regards this clonotype: At one boundary the junction diverges from the germline segment, which might be a read error. V usage is TRBV9 and J usage is TRBJ1-1, with D perhaps matching TRBD1 (6 bases). Germline V gene sequence: CDR1 SGDLS, CDR2 YYNGEE. This CDR3 contains 14 residues. The CDR3 loop reads CASSPQRGSTEAFF. CDR3 bases: TGTGCCAGCAGCCCACAAAGGGGGAGCACTGAAGCTTTCTTC. The variable domain in full, with the rest retrieved from reference TRBV9 and TRBJ1-1, is DSGVTQTPKHLITATGQRVTLRCSPRSGDLSVYWYQQSLDQGLQFLIQYYNGEERAKGNILERFSAQQFPDLHSELNLSSLELGDSALYFCASSPQRGSTEAFFGQGTRLTVV.

This clonotype was detected many times. The chain carries TRBV28 and TRBJ2-2; D is perhaps TRBD1 (6 bases). The V and J ends lost 1 base and 4 bases respectively, with 22 bases between them. This CDR3 is 19 amino acids long. Looked up from germline, CDR1 is MDHEN and CDR2 is SYDVKM. The CDR3 DNA sequence: TGTGCCAGCAGTTTATCTGCCGGTTTACAGGGTGGTGGCACCGGGGAGCTGTTTTTT. Translation: CASSLSAGLQGGGTGELFF.

This clonotype was recorded many times. The gene calls are TRBV9 and TRBJ2-1, with D possibly called TRBD1 or TRBD2 (5 bases each). The CDR3 is made up of 15 amino acids. Per the germline V gene, CDR1 is SGDLS and CDR2 is YYNGEE. V was clipped by 1 base and J by 8 bases, with 16 bases between them. DNA of the CDR3: TGTGCCAGCAGCGTAACCCAGGGAACTAGGGATGAGCAGTTCTTC. As protein: CASSVTQGTRDEQFF.

Only a few counts were recorded for this clonotype. DNA of the CDR3: TGCGCCAGCAGCCAGAACCCAATAGCGGGAGGGTACACAGATACGCAGTATTTT. Translation: CASSQNPIAGGYTDTQYF. V usage is TRBV4-3 and J usage is TRBJ2-3; 11 positions agree with TRBD2. The CDR3 has 18 amino acids. CDR1 and CDR2 from the germline V gene are LGHNA and YSLEER. V lost 3 bases and J lost 2; bases outside the gene matches: 10.

The chain links TRBV18 to TRBJ1-4; D is uncertain. The V gene's germline CDR1 is KGHSH and CDR2 LQKENI. The CDR3 has 15 residues. The ends were cut back, 3 bases at V and 8 bases at J, with 16 bases in the middle. The CDR3: CASSPRIPVYEKLFF. Written as DNA, the CDR3 is TGTGCCAGCTCACCTCGCATTCCAGTTTACGAAAAACTGTTTTTT.

This clonotype was seen ten or more times. J is TRBJ2-7 and V is TRBV30, with 7 bases fitting TRBD1. CDR1 GTSNPN and CDR2 SVGIG come from the germline V gene (reference sequence). The CDR3 is 13 amino acids. V lost 1 base to trimming and J lost 3 bases; unmatched junction nucleotides: 3. CDR3 region: CAWSGDSFYEQYF. Here the CDR3 DNA reads TGTGCCTGGAGTGGGGACAGCTTCTACGAGCAGTACTTC.

This clonotype was picked up many times. The genes are TRBV7-2 and TRBJ2-3; perhaps TRBD2 as D (6 bases). CDR3 length: 15 residues. Deletions cut 3 bases from V and 0 bases from J, with 10 bases between. The germline CDR1 and CDR2 sequences are SGHTA and FQGNSA. The CDR3 DNA is TGTGCCAGCAGCTTTAGCGGAACTAGCACAGATACGCAGTATTTT. Its protein is CASSFSGTSTDTQYF.

This clonotype was counted many times. The chain recombines TRBV7-9 with TRBJ2-7; the D gene is possibly TRBD2 (6 bases). Germline V gives CDR1 SEHNR, CDR2 FQNEAQ (reference sequence). The germline V and J ends were trimmed by 6 bases and 6 bases, with 21 bases remaining between them. The CDR3 runs 15 residues. The CDR3 sequence: CASSSWDSPWSEQYF. CDR3 sequence (DNA): TGTGCCAGCAGTTCTTGGGACTCCCCCTGGAGCGAGCAGTACTTC.

This clonotype has a count of ten or more. V gene TRBV27 combines with J gene TRBJ2-7; 7 bases map to TRBD1. The CDR3 length is 15 residues. Germline V lookup: CDR1 MNHEY, CDR2 SMNVEV (reference sequence). V dropped 5 bases and J dropped 6; count of bases not matched to a gene: 13. This CDR3 is CASSPNYRGRGEQYF. CDR3 nucleotides: TGTGCCAGCAGTCCAAATTACAGGGGAAGAGGCGAGCAGTACTTC.

V and J are TRBV5-4 and TRBJ2-3, with D tentatively TRBD2 (6 bases). This CDR3 has 18 residues. V dropped 2 bases and J dropped 4 bases, with 23 bases sitting between them. Germline values: CDR1 SGHNT, CDR2 YYREEE (reference sequence). The CDR3 sequence is CASSLGKSGSEYADTQYF. Written as DNA, the CDR3 is TGTGCCAGCAGCTTAGGCAAAAGCGGGTCTGAATATGCAGATACGCAGTATTTT.

This clonotype was observed a handful of times. The genes are TRBV4-1 and TRBJ2-1; 7 bases map to TRBD1. Germline assignment: CDR1 MGHRA and CDR2 YSYEKL. This CDR3 comprises 15 residues. Trimming removed 0 bases from V and 1 base from J; junction bases left unmatched: 0. The CDR3 reads CASSQEGQSYNEQFF. DNA of the CDR3: TGCGCCAGCAGCCAAGAGGGACAGTCCTACAATGAGCAGTTCTTC.

For this clonotype: This may arise from a read error, as a much more abundant clone is one base away. The chain has TRBV28 and TRBJ2-7; TRBD1 matches 7 bases. This CDR3 contains 15 residues. CDR1 and CDR2 from the germline V gene are MDHEN and SYDVKM. CDR3 amino acids: CASSSLTGSPYDQYF. DNA of the CDR3: TGTGCCAGCAGTTCGCTGACAGGGAGTCCCTACGATCAGTACTTC.

The table lists this clonotype with a few counts. V usage is TRBV9 and J usage is TRBJ2-3; D is unresolved. V was trimmed by 4 bases and J by 8 bases, leaving 8 bases between them. The V gene's germline CDR1 is SGDLS and CDR2 YYNGEE. The CDR3 is 11 amino acids. In DNA form, the CDR3 reads TGTGCCAGCAGCACTCCCAGTACGCAGTATTTT. Translated, it gives CASSTPSTQYF.

This clonotype was detected many times. The chain's CDR3 is CSVSGGLENTGELFF. In DNA, the CDR3 is TGCAGCGTCTCTGGAGGGCTCGAGAACACCGGGGAGCTGTTTTTT. V is TRBV29-1 and J is TRBJ2-2; the D gene is possibly TRBD2 (6 bases). This CDR3 comprises 15 residues. V was clipped by 6 bases and J by 1 base, with 15 bases between them. The V gene's germline CDR1 is SQVTM and CDR2 ANQGSEA.

This clonotype was seen repeatedly, ten times or more. V and J are TRBV3-1 and TRBJ2-7; 15 bases fit TRBD2. CDR1 is LGHDT, CDR2 YNNKEL, per germline (reference sequence). The CDR3 totals 16 residues. The trim removed 0 bases at V and 6 bases at J, leaving 3 bases unmatched. The CDR3 sequence: CASSQDGGLAGGEQYF. CDR3 bases: TGTGCCAGCAGCCAAGACGGGGGACTAGCGGGAGGCGAGCAGTACTTC.

V and J are TRBV14 and TRBJ1-2, with D unresolved. The CDR3 extends over 13 amino acids. Germline CDR1 is SGHDN and CDR2 is FVKESK. The ends were cut back, 4 bases at V and 6 bases at J, with 12 bases in the middle. CDR3 sequence: CASSPRLWDGYTF. The CDR3 nucleotides are TGTGCCAGCAGCCCCCGGCTTTGGGATGGCTACACCTTC.

This clonotype has ten or more counts. V usage is TRBV3-1 and J usage is TRBJ1-1; a possible D gene is TRBD1 (5 bases). Trimming cost V 2 bases and J 4 bases, with 8 bases left between them. The CDR3 is 13 residues long. The germline V gene encodes CDR1 LGHDT and CDR2 YNNKEL (reference sequence). The CDR3 coding sequence is TGTGCCAGCAGCCAACAGGGATCCACTGAAGCTTTCTTT. Its translation: CASSQQGSTEAFF.

Many counts were recorded for this clonotype. The chain uses TRBV5-1 and TRBJ2-2; TRBD2 is a possible D gene (6 bases). The CDR3 runs 17 residues. The germline V and J ends were trimmed by 3 bases and 2 bases, with 17 bases remaining between them. CDR1 is SGHRS and CDR2 is YFSETQ in the germline V gene. The CDR3 protein is CASSWSILAINTGELFF. The CDR3 DNA reads as TGCGCCAGCAGCTGGAGTATCCTAGCGATCAACACCGGGGAGCTGTTTTTT.

The chain combines TRBV28 with TRBJ2-7; D remains unclear. The V gene's germline CDR1 is MDHEN and CDR2 SYDVKM. V dropped 4 bases and J dropped 3 bases, with 10 bases sitting between them. This CDR3 is 13 amino acids long. CDR3 loop: CASSSFPNYEQYF. CDR3 coding DNA: TGTGCCAGCAGTTCCTTCCCTAACTACGAGCAGTACTTC.